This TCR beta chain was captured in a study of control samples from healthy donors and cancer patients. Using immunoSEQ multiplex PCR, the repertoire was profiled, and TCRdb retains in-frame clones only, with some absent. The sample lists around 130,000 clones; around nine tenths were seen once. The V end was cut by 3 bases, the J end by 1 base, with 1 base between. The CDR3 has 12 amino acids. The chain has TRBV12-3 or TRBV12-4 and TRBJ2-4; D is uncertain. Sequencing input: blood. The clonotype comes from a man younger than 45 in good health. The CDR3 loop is CASSLAKNIQYF. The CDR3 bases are TGTGCCAGCAGTTTGGCCAAAAACATTCAGTACTTC.